One and the same sample provided the 25 T cell receptor beta chains below, sequenced in a study of CXCR3-negative and CXCR3-positive naive CD8 T cells. The authors prepared UMI-labeled TRB cDNA libraries by 5' RACE. No DNA is given; TCRdb re-called the 5' RACE reads and lists each CDR3 protein once. Its listing shows about 62,000 distinct CDR3 sequences. Sequencing was carried out using naive CXCR3- CD8+ T cells from blood. The subset is: CD45RO-CCR7+CD27+CD95- naive CD8+ T cells lacking CXCR3 (TNR3-). The receptors were sampled from a human donor in good health. Some clones in this sample may be carry-over from other donors' samples.

V gene TRBV7-8 combines with J gene TRBJ2-1. Germline V gives CDR1 SGHVS, CDR2 FQNEAQ. The CDR3 has 14 residues. This CDR3 is CASSLPSRYNEQFF. Supplemented by reference TRBV7-8 and TRBJ2-1, the full variable domain reads GAGVSQSPRYKVAKRGQDVALRCDPISGHVSLFWYQQALGQGPEFLTYFQNEAQLDKSGLPSDRFFAERPEGSVSTLKIQRTQQEDSAVYLCASSLPSRYNEQFFGPGTRLTVL.

The chain employs TRBV29-1 and TRBJ1-1; without DNA, the TCRdb call of TRBD1 cannot be checked. Germline CDR1 SQVTM, CDR2 ANQGSEA. CDR3 size: 12 residues. The CDR3 loop is CSVESTGPEAFF.

V is TRBV9 and J is TRBJ2-2. The CDR3 length is 15 residues. Germline assignment: CDR1 SGDLS and CDR2 YYNGEE. CDR3 amino acids: CASSEGTTNTGELFF.

V is TRBV11-1 and J is TRBJ2-2; TCRdb gives TRBD1 as the D gene, but with no DNA this cannot be confirmed. The CDR3 consists of 15 residues. CDR1 and CDR2 from the germline V gene are SGHAT and FQDESV (reference sequence). The CDR3 region is CASSPVGGNTGELFF.

This chain uses TRBV29-1 with TRBJ2-3; TCRdb designates TRBD2, a call that cannot be tested without DNA. This CDR3 contains 18 residues. Germline lookup yields CDR1 SQVTM and CDR2 ANQGSEA. This chain's CDR3 is CSAQVGLAGAFITDTQYF.

The rearrangement joins TRBV4-3 to TRBJ2-1; TCRdb's D call of TRBD2 is untestable without DNA. This CDR3 comprises 18 residues. The germline V gene encodes CDR1 LGHNA and CDR2 YSLEER. The CDR3 protein is CASSQLTLAGGPGNEQFF.

The chain joins TRBV6-5 to TRBJ2-5; TCRdb proposes TRBD1, but this gene call is untestable without DNA. The CDR3 consists of 17 residues. Germline-derived CDR1 and CDR2 are MNHEY and SVGAGI. This chain's CDR3 is CASSYHGQGMYQETQYF.

The V and J genes are TRBV7-3 and TRBJ2-2; no DNA is available, so the TRBD2 call from TCRdb remains unchecked. The length of the CDR3 is 14 residues. In germline, CDR1 is SGHTA, CDR2 FQGTGA. CDR3 loop: CASRRAGDPGELFF.

V is TRBV3-2 and J is TRBJ2-5; the TCRdb D gene call, TRBD2, has no DNA to confirm it. TRBV3-2 is reported as a pseudogene. This CDR3 is built from 16 residues. CDR3 amino acids: CASSQIRREGQETQYF.

This chain uses TRBV21-1 with TRBJ2-5; as DNA is missing, the TRBD1 call by TCRdb cannot be tested. TRBV21-1 is a recognized pseudogene. The CDR3 runs to 20 residues. The CDR3 loop is CASSKAATGRGEMYQETQYF.

This chain links TRBV28 with TRBJ2-5; TCRdb gives TRBD1 as the D gene, but with no DNA this cannot be confirmed. In germline, CDR1 is MDHEN, CDR2 SYDVKM. The CDR3 runs to 15 residues. The chain's CDR3 is CASSLAGGIGETQYF.

V and J are TRBV5-1 and TRBJ1-1. The CDR3 contains 14 residues. Germline V gene data show CDR1 as SGHRS and CDR2 as YFSETQ. The CDR3 loop reads CASSLGDMNTEAFF.

The V and J genes are TRBV29-1 and TRBJ1-1. Germline values: CDR1 SQVTM, CDR2 ANQGSEA. This CDR3 region has 12 residues. The CDR3 spells CSVLRRNTEAFF.

V is TRBV28 and J is TRBJ2-7. The CDR3 is 15 residues long. The germline V gene has CDR1 MDHEN and CDR2 SYDVKM. CDR3 sequence reads: CASSSSATVFYEQYF.

The CDR3 here is CSVSPANTEAFF. V gene TRBV29-1 combines with J gene TRBJ1-1. The CDR3 runs 12 residues. Looked up from germline, CDR1 is SQVTM and CDR2 is ANQGSEA.

The chain combines TRBV7-8 with TRBJ2-2; without DNA, the TCRdb call of TRBD2 cannot be checked. Germline loops: CDR1 SGHVS, CDR2 FQNEAQ. This CDR3 has 22 residues. The CDR3 protein is CASSLQPPGTSSLWLNTGELFF.

The rearrangement joins TRBV6-2 or TRBV6-3 to TRBJ2-7; there is no DNA to check the TCRdb D call of TRBD1. CDR3 length: 13 residues. Germline loops: CDR1 MNHEY, CDR2 SVGEGT. Here the CDR3 reads CASRDPEPHEQYF.

This rearrangement joins TRBV5-6 to TRBJ2-1; TCRdb selects TRBD2, and the lack of DNA leaves this call unchecked. The CDR3 totals 13 residues. Germline V gives CDR1 SGHDT, CDR2 YYEEEE. The CDR3 here is CASSFLVGDEQFF. The full variable domain, in which reference TRBV5-6 and TRBJ2-1 provide the parts outside the CDR3, is DAGVTQSPTHLIKTRGQQVTLRCSPKSGHDTVSWYQQALGQGPQFIFQYYEEEERQRGNFPDRFSGHQFPNYSSELNVNALLLGDSALYLCASSFLVGDEQFFGPGTRLTVL.

The J gene is TRBJ1-1, the V gene TRBV30. The V gene's germline CDR1 is GTSNPN and CDR2 SVGIG (reference sequence). The length of the CDR3 is 13 residues. The CDR3 sequence is CAWSVALNTEAFF. Drawing the rest from reference TRBV30 and TRBJ1-1, the complete variable domain is SQTIHQWPATLVQPVGSPLSLECTVEGTSNPNLYWYRQAAGRGLQLLFYSVGIGQISSEVPQNLSASRPQDRQFILSSKKLLLSDSGFYLCAWSVALNTEAFFGQGTRLTVV.

The chain carries TRBV18 and TRBJ2-5; the D gene TCRdb calls, TRBD1, cannot be checked with no DNA. Looked up from germline, CDR1 is KGHSH and CDR2 is LQKENI. CDR3 length: 14 amino acids. This CDR3 is CASSPLTEEETQYF. Combining the CDR3 with reference TRBV18 and TRBJ2-5 gives the whole variable domain NAGVMQNPRHLVRRRGQEARLRCSPMKGHSHVYWYRQLPEEGLKFMVYLQKENIIDESGMPKERFSAEFPKEGPSILRIQQVVRGDSAAYFCASSPLTEEETQYFGPGTRLLVL.

CDR3 amino acids: CASSSGTMIEDFF. The rearrangement links TRBV9 to TRBJ1-1; TCRdb designates TRBD1, a call that cannot be tested without DNA. The CDR3 runs to 13 residues. Per germline, CDR1 SGDLS and CDR2 YYNGEE.

The chain couples TRBV3-1 to TRBJ1-2. The CDR3 has 16 residues. The germline gives CDR1 LGHDT, CDR2 YNNKEL (reference sequence). The CDR3 loop is CASSQERKGPNYGYTF.

This chain uses TRBV20-1 with TRBJ2-1; the TCRdb call, TRBD1, lacks DNA for checking. The CDR3 is 16 residues long. In germline, CDR1 is DFQATT, CDR2 SNEGSKA (reference sequence). The CDR3 region is CSAYPQTGGDGSEQFF.

The V and J genes are TRBV20-1 and TRBJ2-1; without DNA, the TCRdb call of TRBD2 cannot be checked. This CDR3 spans 19 amino acids. The germline V gene encodes CDR1 DFQATT and CDR2 SNEGSKA (reference sequence). CDR3: CSARDQTSGRAIAYNEQFF.

This chain joins TRBV7-2 and TRBJ2-5; TCRdb selects TRBD1, and the lack of DNA leaves this call unchecked. Germline V gene sequence: CDR1 SGHTA, CDR2 FQGNSA. This CDR3 spans 15 amino acids. CDR3: CATTAPRRSEETQYF.